Below are 16 T cell receptor beta chains sequenced from a single sample in a study of blood T cell repertoires in COVID-19. Data came from immunoSEQ multiplex PCR; TCRdb stores just in-frame clones and leaves some out. This repertoire shows 60,000 to 70,000 clones, approximately 88% found once; its top ten account for 7.5% to 9.5%. What was sequenced was peripheral blood. The source is a man aged 50-59 years with active COVID-19.

The gene calls are TRBV7-9 and TRBJ2-2; 8 bases agree with TRBD1. The V gene end was trimmed by 4 bases and the J gene end by 5 bases; junction bases not matched to a gene: 3. The V gene's germline CDR1 is SEHNR and CDR2 FQNEAQ (reference sequence). This CDR3 contains 14 residues. The CDR3: CASSSDRGTGELFF. The CDR3 nucleotides read TGTGCCAGCAGCTCCGACAGGGGAACCGGGGAGCTGTTTTTT.

V and J are TRBV6-5 and TRBJ2-1; D not certain. CDR1 and CDR2 (germline): MNHEY, SVGAGI. The CDR3 totals 15 residues. Trimming cost V 2 bases and J 4 bases, with 12 bases left between them. This CDR3 reads CASSYSPYPYNEQFF. CDR3 sequence (DNA): TGTGCCAGCAGTTACAGCCCCTACCCGTACAATGAGCAGTTCTTC.

The chain carries TRBV7-2 and TRBJ2-3; TRBD2 aligns across 8 bases. The CDR3 is 14 residues long. Germline V gene lookup returns CDR1 SGHTA and CDR2 FQGNSA. The ends lost 5 bases at V and 3 bases at J; junction bases unmatched: 4. DNA for the CDR3: TGTGCCAGCAGCGTTAGCGGGACTACAGATACGCAGTATTTT. This codes for CASSVSGTTDTQYF.

The V gene is TRBV7-6, the J gene TRBJ2-1, with unresolved D. This CDR3 has 11 amino acids. CDR1 and CDR2 from the germline V gene are SGHVS and FNYEAQ. V was trimmed by 6 bases and J by 7 bases, leaving 7 bases between them. CDR3 sequence reads: CASSSFNEQFF. As DNA, the CDR3 is TGTGCCAGCAGTTCTTTTAATGAGCAGTTCTTC.

V usage is TRBV5-1 and J usage is TRBJ1-2; tentative D call: TRBD1 (5 bases). Trimming removed 4 bases from V and 7 bases from J, with 14 bases in between. The CDR3 has 13 residues. CDR1 and CDR2 from the germline V gene are SGHRS and YFSETQ. The CDR3 region is CASSVGGEGGYTF. The CDR3 coding sequence is TGCGCCAGCAGCGTCGGAGGGGAGGGTGGCTACACCTTC.

This chain links TRBV18 with TRBJ2-7; TRBD1 agrees at 8 bases. J gave up 2 bases and V 5 bases, and 5 bases lay outside the gene matches. Germline V gene lookup returns CDR1 KGHSH and CDR2 LQKENI. The CDR3 loop spans 14 amino acids. The CDR3 is CASSSGQGTYEQYF. In DNA, the CDR3 is TGTGCCAGCTCATCCGGACAGGGAACCTACGAGCAGTACTTC.

The chain carries TRBV6-5 and TRBJ1-6, with a tentative D call TRBD1 (5 bases). CDR1 is MNHEY and CDR2 is SVGAGI in the germline V gene. The CDR3 runs 13 residues. Trimming pared 4 bases from V and 8 bases from J, leaving 9 bases between. This CDR3 reads CASSFRGDSPLHF. The CDR3 DNA sequence: TGTGCCAGCAGTTTCCGGGGGGATTCACCCCTCCACTTT.

The chain carries TRBV5-1 and TRBJ1-1; 7 nucleotides agree with TRBD1. The V and J ends lost 4 bases and 1 base, in that order; junction bases with no gene match: 7. Germline CDR1 reads SGHRS; CDR2 reads YFSETQ. The CDR3 spans 15 residues. CDR3 nucleotide sequence: TGCGCCAGCAGCATTCGGACAGGAGAGAACACTGAAGCTTTCTTT. This codes for CASSIRTGENTEAFF.

On this clone: Its ends do not fully match the called genes, so a read error is possible. V is TRBV6-5 and J is TRBJ1-2, with TRBD1 as a possible D gene (5 bases). The CDR3 runs to 13 residues. Germline-derived CDR1 and CDR2 are MNHEY and SVGAGI. CDR3 sequence reads: CASIGQGGYRYTF. The CDR3, as DNA: TGTGCCAGCATAGGGCAGGGAGGCTATCGCTACACCTTC.

This clone was counted once. V is TRBV3-1 (or the pseudogene TRBV3-2) and J is TRBJ2-2; the match to TRBD2 covers 10 bases. J lost 8 bases, V lost 4 bases, and 4 bases had no gene match. Germline V gene sequence: CDR1 LGHDT, CDR2 YNNKEL (reference sequence). The CDR3 contains 14 residues. In DNA, the CDR3 is TGTGCCAGCAGCCCGCCGGGACTAGCGGGGGAGCTGTTTTTT. It specifies CASSPPGLAGELFF.

The chain is built from TRBV5-1 and TRBJ2-7; 7 bases align to TRBD1. There are 14 residues in the CDR3. The ends lost 0 bases at V and 2 bases at J; junction bases unmatched: 2. Looked up from germline, CDR1 is SGHRS and CDR2 is YFSETQ. The CDR3 here is CASSLGTGTYEQYF. The CDR3 nucleotides are TGCGCCAGCAGCTTGGGGACAGGAACCTACGAGCAGTACTTC.

This clone was recorded only once. The genes are TRBV6-6 and TRBJ2-3, with a tentative D call TRBD2 (6 bases). This CDR3 region has 15 residues. Germline lookup yields CDR1 MNHNY and CDR2 SVGAGI (reference sequence). Trimming left V 7 bases short and J 1 base short, with 15 bases between. For the CDR3, the DNA is TGTGCCAGCACCAAATTCAGCGGGCGCACAGATACGCAGTATTTT. Amino acids: CASTKFSGRTDTQYF.

The V and J genes are TRBV4-1 and TRBJ2-2; maybe TRBD2 (6 bases). The V gene lost 0 bases and the J gene lost 3 bases, with 11 bases spanning the gap. Germline V lookup: CDR1 MGHRA, CDR2 YSYEKL. This CDR3 has 16 residues. CDR3 coding DNA: TGCGCCAGCAGCCAAGAGGGCACGGGAGACACCGGGGAGCTGTTTTTT. It encodes CASSQEGTGDTGELFF.

This sequence joins TRBV9 and TRBJ2-1, with TRBD2 matching 14 bases. The CDR3 contains 15 residues. Germline lookup yields CDR1 SGDLS and CDR2 YYNGEE. V lost 7 bases, J lost 6 bases, and 6 bases stayed unmatched. CDR3 region: CASGTGTSGSNEQFF. The CDR3 bases are TGTGCCAGCGGAACCGGGACTAGCGGGAGCAATGAGCAGTTCTTC.

V usage is TRBV12-5 and J usage is TRBJ2-2; weak D call: TRBD2 (6 bases). The CDR3 loop spans 15 amino acids. Germline V gene data show CDR1 as LGHNT and CDR2 as FRNRAP. V was clipped by 5 bases and J by 3 bases, with 13 bases between them. Here the CDR3 reads CASGLPRRDTGELFF. The CDR3 DNA follows: TGTGCTAGTGGTCTCCCCCGGAGGGACACCGGGGAGCTGTTTTTT.

The chain couples TRBV27 to TRBJ1-2, with D tentatively TRBD1 (5 bases). The V gene lost 5 bases and the J gene lost 8 bases, with 18 bases spanning the gap. CDR1 is MNHEY and CDR2 is SMNVEV in the germline V gene (reference sequence). The CDR3 is 14 residues long. CDR3 protein: CASSPQGLGGGYTF. CDR3 in DNA: TGTGCCAGCAGTCCCCAGGGTTTGGGGGGGGGCTACACCTTC.